This T cell receptor (beta chain) was recovered during a study of blood T cell repertoires in COVID-19 (dated by TCRdb to about 2020). For the study in its entirety: Samples covering the acute and convalescent phases of COVID-19 were provided by collaborators in the United States, Italy and Spain. The prospective study material was composed of cDNA or gDNA derived from T cells, B-cell-depleted T cells, or PBMCs. The dataset comprised deeply sampled blood TCRbeta repertoires from subjects exposed to, actively infected with, or recovered from COVID-19. The repertoires were released in a freely available public database meant as a resource for research on the immune response to SARS-CoV-2. The samples were drawn from two sources: the first 160 participants of the ongoing ImmuneRACE study, and 1,254 subjects contributed by 6 global collaborators. Sample metadata almost always included a de-identified subject ID, COVID-19 status, age in years and sex. Where available, HLA class I and class II types were taken from metadata supplied by the sample provider and were not determined by assay-based typing.

The CDR3 spans 14 residues, from the cysteine through the phenylalanine. The CDR3 DNA has 42 bases and is translated from base 1. Trimming takes 1 base from V and 9 bases from J, and the germline ends sit 14 bases apart. In the germline V gene (reference sequence), CDR1 corresponds to SGHNT and CDR2 to YYREEE. In this sample, this clone turned up once. It has no known antigen specificity. Base qualities are not provided; no much larger clone lies one nucleotide away. The collaborating institutions used their own protocols to collect whole blood in K2EDTA tubes. For TCRbeta analysis, collaborators shipped samples in one of three forms: frozen whole blood, isolated PBMCs, or DNA extracted from either of those sample types. Points the paper makes about the study in general: The quantity of clinical and demographic metadata differed by source and by participant and was supplied without curation.

TCRbeta CDR3 regions were amplified from genomic DNA by means of the immunoSEQ Assay, a bias-controlled multiplex PCR. Per the authors' processing: Nucleated cell counts per sample were estimated from amplification of reference gene primers within the assay. To quantify the absolute abundance of each unique TCRbeta CDR3 rearrangement, sequence reads were collapsed and filtered. Productive Simpson clonality was computed per sample as the square root of Simpson's diversity index over productive rearrangements. What TCRdb holds here is the immuneACCESS table cut down to in-frame rearrangements. Part of the clones is not present; checked against another copy, under half of the missing clones reflect an unresolved V gene, and the others are unexplained. From that table come the V and J calls and clone size; the DNA was used to work out D and trimming. Recorded for this sample are approximately 75,000 clones; around 80% of them occurred a single time. The leading ten clones occupy around 10% of the sample.

The sequenced sample consisted of peripheral blood. The origin of this receptor is a woman of 80 years or more with acute or convalescent COVID-19. The rearranged chain carries TRBV5-4 and TRBJ2-1; perhaps TRBD1 is the D gene, with 6 bases matching. The DNA reads as follows: TGTGCCAGCAGCTTGCCACAGGGAGTAGGTGAGCAGTTCTTC. This codes for CASSLPQGVGEQFF. Reference TRBV5-4 and TRBJ2-1 proteins supply the regions before and after the CDR3; the full variable domain is: ETGVTQSPTHLIKTRGQQVTLRCSSQSGHNTVSWYQQALGQGPQFIFQYYREEENGRGNFPPRFSGLQFPNYSSELNVNALELDDSALYLCASSLPQGVGEQFFGPGTRLTVL.